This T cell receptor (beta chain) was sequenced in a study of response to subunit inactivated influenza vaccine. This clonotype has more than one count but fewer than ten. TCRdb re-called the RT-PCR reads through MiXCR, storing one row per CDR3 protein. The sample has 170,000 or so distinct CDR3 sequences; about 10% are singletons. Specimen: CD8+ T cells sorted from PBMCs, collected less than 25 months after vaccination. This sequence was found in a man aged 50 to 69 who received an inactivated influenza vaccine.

Here the CDR3 DNA reads TGCAGTGCTAGGGCGCGGACAGGGGTCGAAGCTTTCTTT. Translation: CSARARTGVEAFF. The rearrangement joins TRBV20-1 to TRBJ1-1; TRBD1 agrees at 9 bases. The V gene end was trimmed by 3 bases and the J gene end by 8 bases; junction bases not matched to a gene: 7. CDR3 length: 13 residues. Germline CDR1 and CDR2: DFQATT and SNEGSKA (reference sequence).